These 9 T cell receptor beta chains were sequenced from one sample in a study of T-cell memory formation after mild COVID-19. TCRdb re-derived calls from the 5' RACE reads in MiXCR, one entry per CDR3 protein. The table has 540,000 or so distinct CDR3 sequences, over 20% seen once; the top ten hold around an eighth. The specimen was PBMCs or a T cell subset sorted from them (not recorded which). Receptor source: an adult woman who had mild COVID-19 (a few samples of this study predate the infection). Cell type and time point are not known.

The chain is built from TRBV6-5 and TRBJ1-2; TRBD1 is a possible D gene (5 bases). The CDR3 spans 12 residues. Germline CDR1 MNHEY, CDR2 SVGAGI. V was shortened by 6 bases and J by 6 bases, with 11 bases between the two germline ends. For the CDR3, the DNA is TGTGCCAGCAGGTCGGGGGGGAATGGCTACACCTTC. Its protein product is CASRSGGNGYTF.

This chain connects TRBV3-1 to TRBJ1-1; D not certain. Trimming shortened V by 4 bases and J by 5 bases, and 14 bases separated the two germline ends. CDR3 size: 14 residues. From germline, CDR1 is LGHDT and CDR2 YNNKEL (reference sequence). In DNA form, the CDR3 reads TGTGCCAGCAGCCTAGGGAGAGTGCGAACTGAAGCTTTCTTT. This sequence encodes CASSLGRVRTEAFF.

V is TRBV24-1 and J is TRBJ2-5; 9 bases line up with TRBD1. After removal of 3 bases from V and 5 bases from J, the junction contained 15 bases not matched to a gene. CDR3 size: 18 residues. Per germline, CDR1 KGHDR and CDR2 SFDVKD. The CDR3 sequence is CATSDQASGTGRGETQYF. In DNA, the CDR3 is TGTGCCACCAGTGATCAGGCATCCGGGACAGGGAGAGGGGAGACCCAGTACTTC.

This clonotype was counted only a few times. V usage is TRBV24-1 and J usage is TRBJ2-5, with a weak D call TRBD1 (6 bases). The ends were cut back, 4 bases at V and 5 bases at J, with 13 bases in the middle. This CDR3 is built from 14 residues. CDR1 is KGHDR, CDR2 SFDVKD, per germline. CDR3 region: CATSDQGPSETQYF. In DNA, the CDR3 is TGTGCCACCAGTGACCAGGGGCCCTCGGAGACCCAGTACTTC.

This clonotype was seen only once. The chain is built from TRBV2 and TRBJ2-2; 11 nucleotides match TRBD2. The CDR3 totals 19 residues. Germline V gives CDR1 SNHLY, CDR2 FYNNEI. Unmatched junction bases numbered 13, after V lost 6 bases and J lost 1 base. This CDR3 reads CASRPGLAAFWENTGELFF. The CDR3, as DNA: TGTGCCAGCAGGCCGGGACTAGCGGCCTTCTGGGAGAACACCGGGGAGCTGTTTTTT.

The rearrangement uses TRBV20-1 and TRBJ2-4; D unresolved. CDR1 is DFQATT, CDR2 SNEGSKA, per germline (reference sequence). CDR3 length: 12 amino acids. The CDR3 region has the DNA TGCAGGGCCTCCCGGGCAGAAAACATTCAGTACTTC. This encodes CRASRAENIQYF.

This clonotype appeared a few times. The rearrangement links TRBV3-1 to TRBJ2-5, with D possibly matching TRBD2 (6 bases). Germline CDR1 LGHDT, CDR2 YNNKEL (reference sequence). The CDR3 runs 13 residues. V was cut by 4 bases and J by 7 bases, with 13 bases left in between. DNA for the CDR3: TGTGCCAGCAGCCTGGGACTTCCAAGGACCCAGTACTTC. Translating it yields CASSLGLPRTQYF.

CDR3 sequence (DNA): TGTGCCAGCAGTGTGGGCCCTCCAGCGAGGTACCAAGAGACCCAGTACTTC. This codes for CASSVGPPARYQETQYF. V is TRBV2 and J is TRBJ2-5, with D uncertain. Trimming stripped 4 bases from V and 0 bases from J, with 18 bases between. CDR1 SNHLY and CDR2 FYNNEI come from the germline V gene. The CDR3 runs to 17 residues.

This clonotype was seen only a few times. The rearrangement uses TRBV5-4 and TRBJ2-5; 11 positions match TRBD1. The J segment lost 5 bases and the V segment lost 3 bases, leaving 9 bases of the junction unmatched. Germline V gene data show CDR1 as SGHNT and CDR2 as YYREEE (reference sequence). CDR3 length: 16 amino acids. CDR3 bases: TGTGCCAGCAGCTCTTGGACAGGGGGCGCCGCGGAGACCCAGTACTTC. Translation: CASSSWTGGAAETQYF.